Listed below are T cell receptor beta chains from one sample, sequenced in a study of cytomegalovirus exposure and HLA in healthy donors. Clones were sequenced by immunoSEQ multiplex PCR, and TCRdb holds only the in-frame ones, with some missing. Found here are tens of thousands of clones, 73% of them singletons; the top ten hold 5.4%. Sample: PBMCs. The source of these receptors is a man in his fifties in good health and CMV-seronegative. Each CDR3 is given with its conserved first and last residue. Each record gives: CDR3 protein, CDR3 DNA, CDR3 length, clone size, D gene, V gene, J gene. D genes are given only for firm matches. Clone size appears in some rows only: once, few, many, or a class for an expanded clone.

CASSTRTAANSPLHF	TGTGCCAGCAGTACCCGGACAGCTGCAAATTCACCCCTCCACTTT	15	NA	NA	TRBV6-1	TRBJ1-6
CATGGIQETQYF	TGTGCCACCGGGGGGATTCAAGAGACCCAGTACTTC	12	NA	TRBD2	TRBV10-3	TRBJ2-5
CASSYSGDEQYF	TGTGCCAGCAGTTACTCAGGGGACGAGCAGTACTTC	12	NA	NA	TRBV6-5	TRBJ2-7
CASRPVLTGNYGYTF	TGTGCCAGCAGACCCGTTTTGACAGGCAACTATGGCTACACCTTC	15	NA	NA	TRBV6-5	TRBJ1-2
CASSVDGETQYF	TGCGCCAGCAGTGTAGACGGGGAGACCCAGTACTTC	12	NA	NA	TRBV10-1	TRBJ2-5
CASSLLPGQGNRYGNTIYF	TGTGCCAGCAGTTTATTACCGGGACAGGGGAACCGATATGGAAACACCATATATTTT	19	once	TRBD1	TRBV27	TRBJ1-3
CASSQSGDSFITDTQYF	TGCGCCAGCAGTCAATCTGGGGACAGTTTCATCACAGATACGCAGTATTTT	17	NA	TRBD1	TRBV23-1	TRBJ2-3
CASSLEQGPISGNTIYF	TGTGCCAGCAGCTTGGAACAGGGGCCCATCTCTGGAAACACCATATATTTT	17	NA	TRBD1	TRBV5-5	TRBJ1-3
CASSSSPGNTEAFF	TGTGCCAGCAGCTCCTCCCCAGGGAACACTGAAGCTTTCTTT	14	NA	NA	TRBV7-3	TRBJ1-1
CASALALAGGGEQYF	TGTGCTAGTGCCCTAGCACTAGCGGGGGGAGGCGAGCAGTACTTC	15	NA	TRBD2	TRBV12-5	TRBJ2-7
CASSPQGYAYGYTF	TGTGCCAGCAGCCCCCAGGGGTATGCCTATGGCTACACCTTC	14	NA	NA	TRBV7-8	TRBJ1-2
CATAGTSGNTDTQYF	TGCGCCACCGCCGGGACTAGCGGGAACACAGATACGCAGTATTTT	15	NA	TRBD2	TRBV10-1	TRBJ2-3
CASSRGGAGNTEAFF	TGTGCCAGCAGCCGAGGGGGTGCGGGGAACACTGAAGCTTTCTTT	15	NA	NA	TRBV7-6	TRBJ1-1
CAISRDRATGELFF	TGTGCCATCAGCCGGGACAGGGCGACCGGGGAGCTGTTTTTT	14	NA	TRBD1	TRBV10-3	TRBJ2-2
CSARDFNEKLFF	TGCAGCGCCAGGGATTTTAATGAAAAACTGTTTTTT	12	NA	NA	TRBV29-1	TRBJ1-4
CASSLGLRTDRFPYEQYF	TGTGCCAGCAGCTTGGGGCTCCGGACGGATCGATTTCCCTACGAGCAGTACTTC	18	few	NA	TRBV7-9	TRBJ2-7
CSSSPTGRGDTGELFF	TGTTCCAGCAGCCCCACGGGGAGGGGTGACACCGGGGAGCTGTTTTTT	16	NA	TRBD2	TRBV7-9	TRBJ2-2
CSVGVRASNTEAFF	TGCAGCGTGGGCGTGCGGGCCTCGAACACTGAAGCTTTCTTT	14	NA	NA	TRBV29-1	TRBJ1-1
CASSLRLAGPDNEQFF	TGTGCCAGCAGCTTAAGACTAGCGGGACCGGACAATGAGCAGTTCTTC	16	few	TRBD2	TRBV7-3	TRBJ2-1
CSVITSGTDYYTGELFF	TGCAGCGTCATCACCTCCGGGACGGACTATTACACCGGGGAGCTGTTTTTT	17	NA	NA	TRBV29-1	TRBJ2-2
CASSPVGSRYGYTF	TGTGCCAGCAGCCCGGTAGGGAGTCGCTATGGCTACACCTTC	14	NA	NA	TRBV5-4	TRBJ1-2
CASSVGLTSGTGDTEAFF	TGTGCCAGCAGCGTAGGGCTCACCTCGGGGACAGGGGACACTGAAGCTTTCTTT	18	NA	TRBD1	TRBV9	TRBJ1-1
CASSLDGRGVGYTF	TGCGCCAGCAGCTTGGATGGTAGAGGTGTCGGCTACACCTTC	14	NA	NA	TRBV5-1	TRBJ1-2
CASIQRGQKNTEAFF	TGTGCCAGTATTCAGAGAGGTCAGAAAAACACTGAAGCTTTCTTT	15	NA	NA	TRBV19	TRBJ1-1
CASSVDRDKFYEQYF	TGTGCCAGCAGCGTAGATAGGGACAAGTTCTACGAGCAGTACTTC	15	few	NA	TRBV9	TRBJ2-7
CASSLTSGGTYEQYF	TGCGCCAGCAGCCTGACTAGCGGGGGGACTTACGAGCAGTACTTC	15	once	TRBD2	TRBV5-1	TRBJ2-7
CASSLQGFGYGYTF	TGTGCCAGCAGTCTACAGGGTTTCGGCTATGGCTACACCTTC	14	NA	NA	TRBV2	TRBJ1-2
CASSLGVTDTQYF	TGTGCCAGCAGTTTGGGAGTTACAGATACGCAGTATTTT	13	once	NA	TRBV27	TRBJ2-3
CASSLAGGDTEAFF	TGCGCCAGCAGCTTGGCCGGGGGGGACACTGAAGCTTTCTTT	14	few	NA	TRBV5-1	TRBJ1-1
CASSLDEGLAGATDTQYF	TGTGCCAGCAGCTTAGACGAGGGACTAGCGGGGGCCACAGATACGCAGTATTTT	18	NA	TRBD2	TRBV11-3	TRBJ2-3
CSVEMGQGAYEQYF	TGCAGCGTTGAAATGGGACAGGGGGCTTACGAGCAGTACTTC	14	NA	TRBD1	TRBV29-1	TRBJ2-7
CASSQVVAGGYNEQFF	TGCGCCAGCAGCCAAGTGGTAGCGGGGGGCTACAATGAGCAGTTCTTC	16	NA	TRBD2	TRBV4-1	TRBJ2-1
CASLGLVGREDQYF	TGTGCCAGCTTAGGCCTTGTCGGGCGGGAGGACCAGTACTTC	14	NA	TRBD2	TRBV7-9	TRBJ2-5
CATSRDPGGDYGYTF	TGTGCCACCAGCAGAGATCCAGGGGGTGACTATGGCTACACCTTC	15	NA	TRBD1	TRBV15	TRBJ1-2
CATSRFRDRGGSDTQYF	TGTGCCACCAGCAGATTCCGGGACAGGGGTGGATCAGATACGCAGTATTTT	17	NA	TRBD1	TRBV15	TRBJ2-3